This entry lists 9 T cell receptor beta chains sequenced from one sample in a study of blood T cell repertoires in COVID-19. The repertoire was sequenced with immunoSEQ multiplex PCR; TCRdb's copy has only in-frame clones and lacks some. Of hundreds of thousands of clones in the sample, 89% were seen once. Source material: peripheral blood. The receptors were sampled from a woman aged 25 to 45 with COVID-19, enrolled during active disease.

V and J are TRBV10-1 and TRBJ1-3; TRBD1 aligns across 10 bases. CDR3 length: 15 amino acids. The V gene end was trimmed by 8 bases and the J gene end by 4 bases; junction bases not matched to a gene: 8. From germline, CDR1 is WNHNN and CDR2 SYGVQD (reference sequence). The chain's CDR3 is CASALDRGLGNTIYF. CDR3 DNA sequence: TGCGCCAGCGCGCTTGACAGGGGGCTCGGAAACACCATATATTTT.

This chain links TRBV5-4 with TRBJ2-7; D possibly corresponds to TRBD2 (5 bases). There are 12 residues in the CDR3. Germline V lookup: CDR1 SGHNT, CDR2 YYREEE (reference sequence). V lost 4 bases and J 4 bases, leaving 9 bases between the germline ends. The CDR3 region is CASSARRYEQYF. CDR3 DNA sequence: TGTGCCAGCAGCGCGCGGAGGTACGAGCAGTACTTC. The whole variable domain, remainder taken from reference TRBV5-4 and TRBJ2-7, is ETGVTQSPTHLIKTRGQQVTLRCSSQSGHNTVSWYQQALGQGPQFIFQYYREEENGRGNFPPRFSGLQFPNYSSELNVNALELDDSALYLCASSARRYEQYFGPGTRLTVT.

The V call is TRBV6-5, the J call TRBJ1-4, with 10 positions matching TRBD1. This CDR3 is built from 15 residues. Germline loops: CDR1 MNHEY, CDR2 SVGAGI. The V segment lost 5 bases and the J segment 7 bases; nucleotides outside the gene matches: 7. DNA of the CDR3: TGTGCCAGCAGTCAACTGACAGGGGGCGGTGAAAAACTGTTTTTT. This codes for CASSQLTGGGEKLFF.

The chain carries TRBV25-1 and TRBJ2-7, with no clear D. Trimming took off 6 bases at V and 0 bases at J, with 12 bases between the two ends. The length of the CDR3 is 14 residues. Germline lookup yields CDR1 MGHDK and CDR2 SYGVNS. DNA of the CDR3: TGTGCCAGCAGGAGCGTTGGAACCTCCTACGAGCAGTACTTC. It encodes CASRSVGTSYEQYF.

The V gene is TRBV7-9, the J gene TRBJ2-3; D unresolved. Germline CDR1 reads SEHNR; CDR2 reads FQNEAQ (reference sequence). This CDR3 is built from 14 residues. Trimming shortened V by 3 bases and J by 6 bases, and 13 bases separated the two germline ends. This CDR3 reads CASSFLLPPDTQYF. CDR3 bases: TGTGCCAGCAGCTTCCTACTACCGCCTGATACGCAGTATTTT. Variable domain in full (rest from reference TRBV7-9 and TRBJ2-3): DTGVSQNPRHKITKRGQNVTFRCDPISEHNRLYWYRQTLGQGPEFLTYFQNEAQLEKSRLLSDRFSAERPKGSFSTLEIQRTEQGDSAMYLCASSFLLPPDTQYFGPGTRLTVL.

The count of this clone is one. The V call is TRBV2, the J call TRBJ2-7, with a tentative D call TRBD2 (6 bases). The CDR3 length is 13 residues. Germline CDR1 and CDR2: SNHLY and FYNNEI. The V gene lost 6 bases and the J gene lost 7 bases, with 16 bases spanning the gap. CDR3 coding DNA: TGTGCCAGCAGCACGGGACTCGTCTTGGAGCAGTACTTC. This sequence encodes CASSTGLVLEQYF.

The chain is built from TRBV2 and TRBJ2-1; 9 nucleotides align to TRBD2. V lost 1 base and J lost 7; bases outside the gene matches: 5. This CDR3 comprises 15 residues. Germline loops: CDR1 SNHLY, CDR2 FYNNEI. In DNA, the CDR3 is TGTGCCAGCAGTGAAGAGCGGGGGGCCTCGAATGAGCAGTTCTTC. As protein: CASSEERGASNEQFF.

CDR3 amino acids: CATSRDYQTGGRFGYTF. CDR3 nucleotides: TGTGCCACCAGCAGAGATTATCAGACAGGGGGCAGATTCGGCTACACCTTC. J is TRBJ1-2 and V is TRBV15; TRBD1 matches 10 bases. There are 17 residues in the CDR3. CDR1 and CDR2 from the germline V gene are LNHNV and YYDKDF (reference sequence). V lost 0 bases to trimming and J lost 8 bases; unmatched junction nucleotides: 12.

The chain recombines TRBV19 with TRBJ2-1; TRBD2 matches at 10 bases. CDR1 is LNHDA and CDR2 is SQIVND in the germline V gene (reference sequence). Germline trimming cut 3 bases from V and 6 bases from J; bases unmatched to any gene: 5. This CDR3 contains 15 residues. DNA for the CDR3: TGTGCCAGTAGTATGGCTAGCGGGGGACTCAATGAGCAGTTCTTC. Translation: CASSMASGGLNEQFF.